This TCR beta chain was identified during a study of hypomethylating agent response in myelodysplastic syndrome. Turning to the study itself: Patients received azacitidine (about 70% of the 11) or decitabine (3 of 11).

The V gene's germline CDR1 is ENHRY and CDR2 SYGVKD. The CDR3 has 19 amino acids. V gave up 4 bases and J gave up 1 base; unmatched junction bases: 14. At survey resolution, roughly 400 ng of DNA per sample was split into two 200 ng replicates. Using immunoSEQ multiplex PCR, the repertoire was profiled, and TCRdb retains in-frame clones only, with some absent. The data contain around 11,000 clones, 75% to 85% of them seen just once; the ten biggest clones take up 4%. The genes are TRBV10-3 and TRBJ2-5; 11 nucleotides agree with TRBD2. The sample here was bone marrow, taken before or after starting hypomethylating agent treatment for myelodysplastic syndrome (not recorded which). The TCR comes from a human donor with myelodysplastic syndrome. CDR3 sequence: CAISVGTSGDGGFQETQYF. The CDR3 DNA follows: TGTGCCATCAGTGTCGGGACTAGCGGAGACGGGGGGTTCCAAGAGACCCAGTACTTC.